The 30 T cell receptor beta chains reported below all come from one sample, sequenced in a study of breast tumors, draining lymph nodes, adjacent tissues (TCRdb year 2016). To prepare the library, multiplex PCR was applied. TCRdb lists the instrument as Illumina HiSeq 2000. Using fastp at Q25 and MiXCR, TCRdb reprocessed the public reads and kept productive beta chains. Rows matching on CDR3 protein sequence are summarized as one entry with the most common DNA and genes. In this sample the table shows about 180,000 distinct CDR3 sequences, approximately 30% of which occur a single time. The top ten clones comprise 3.5% to 4.5% of the sample. Lymph node samples were obtained from the axillary draining lymph nodes of breast cancer patients. The sequencing input was axillary lymph node tissue. These receptors all stem from a female donor with breast cancer. Some clones in this sample may be carry-over from other donors' samples.

This chain joins TRBV7-9 and TRBJ2-1; no definite D call. V lost 5 bases and J lost 10, with 6 bases in between. Germline V CDR1 and CDR2: SEHNR, FQNEAQ (reference sequence). The CDR3 is made up of 10 amino acids. CDR3 loop: CASSPIEQFF. The DNA for the CDR3 is TGTGCCAGCAGCCCCATAGAGCAGTTCTTC.

There are many counts of this clonotype. The chain is built from TRBV7-9 and TRBJ2-7, with 9 bases matching TRBD2. This CDR3 has 15 residues. With V trimmed by 4 bases and J by 9 bases, 13 bases remained unmatched. Germline V CDR1 and CDR2: SEHNR, FQNEAQ (reference sequence). CDR3 bases: TGTGCCAGCAGCTCAGATCCTACTAGCGGGTCTCGGCAGTACTTC. It yields the protein CASSSDPTSGSRQYF.

This clonotype was seen repeatedly, ten times or more. The genes are TRBV20-1 and TRBJ2-1; a weak D match, TRBD2 (6 bases). Germline lookup yields CDR1 DFQATT and CDR2 SNEGSKA (reference sequence). The length of the CDR3 is 15 residues. Trimming removed 0 bases at V and 0 bases at J, with 9 bases between. The CDR3 here is CSARDLAHSYNEQFF. The CDR3 bases are TGCAGTGCTAGAGATCTAGCGCACTCCTACAATGAGCAGTTCTTC.

This clonotype was seen repeatedly, ten times or more. The gene calls are TRBV7-2 and TRBJ1-6; 9 nucleotides line up with TRBD1. The CDR3 loop spans 15 amino acids. CDR1 and CDR2 (germline): SGHTA, FQGNSA. V was clipped by 5 bases and J by 8 bases; unmatched bases: 7. CDR3 residues: CASSRTWTGDSPLHF. The CDR3 nucleotides are TGTGCCAGCAGCCGGACTTGGACAGGGGATTCACCCCTCCACTTT.

The genes are TRBV29-1 and TRBJ1-4; 12 bases match TRBD1. This CDR3 has 16 residues. After removal of 8 bases from V and 3 bases from J, the junction contained 10 bases not matched to a gene. Germline V CDR1 and CDR2: SQVTM, ANQGSEA. As DNA, the CDR3 is TGCAGCACGGGACAGGGGGCGATACGAGCTAATGAAAAACTGTTTTTT. This translates into CSTGQGAIRANEKLFF.

This chain links TRBV27 with TRBJ1-3; the D gene is possibly TRBD1 (5 bases). The germline V and J ends were trimmed by 2 bases and 0 bases, with 8 bases remaining between them. This CDR3 region has 15 residues. Germline V gene sequence: CDR1 MNHEY, CDR2 SMNVEV (reference sequence). The chain's CDR3 is CASSLDSSSGNTIYF. The CDR3, as DNA: TGTGCCAGCAGTTTAGACAGTAGCTCTGGAAACACCATATATTTT.

This clonotype was seen at least ten times. The chain recombines TRBV12-5 with TRBJ2-7, with 11 bases matching TRBD2. This CDR3 spans 16 amino acids. CDR1 is LGHNT, CDR2 FRNRAP, per germline. V lost 0 bases to trimming and J lost 5 bases; unmatched junction nucleotides: 6. The CDR3 reads CASGLVLAGGPHEQYF. The CDR3 DNA follows: TGTGCTAGTGGTTTGGTGTTAGCGGGAGGGCCTCACGAGCAGTACTTC. Using reference TRBV12-5 and TRBJ2-7 for the parts outside the CDR3, the full variable domain is DARVTQTPRHKVTEMGQEVTMRCQPILGHNTVFWYRQTMMQGLELLAYFRNRAPLDDSGMPKDRFSAEMPDATLATLKIQPSEPRDSAVYFCASGLVLAGGPHEQYFGPGTRLTVT.

V is TRBV12-3 or TRBV12-4 and J is TRBJ1-4; weak D call: TRBD1 (5 bases). There are 16 residues in the CDR3. V lost 1 base and J lost 5, with 14 bases in between. Here the CDR3 DNA reads TGTGCCAGCAGTTTAGTGGGGCTCTCCTACAATGAAAAACTGTTTTTT. It translates to CASSLVGLSYNEKLFF.

A remark on this clonotype: One end of the junction does not line up with germline, which may come from a read error. The rearrangement links TRBV7-6 to TRBJ2-5; tentatively, D is TRBD1 or TRBD2 (5 bases each). CDR1 is SGHVS, CDR2 FNYEAQ, per germline. The CDR3 length is 14 residues. CDR3 DNA: TGTGCCAGCAGCTCTATCCCAGCAATGGGGACCCAGTGCTTC. Translating it yields CASSSIPAMGTQCF.

Many counts were recorded for this clonotype. This sequence joins TRBV7-3 and TRBJ1-1; a possible D gene is TRBD1 (5 bases). The germline V and J ends were trimmed by 5 bases and 1 base, with 8 bases remaining between them. The CDR3 is 13 amino acids. The germline gives CDR1 SGHTA, CDR2 FQGTGA. The CDR3 reads CASSLDRNTEAFF. The CDR3 DNA sequence: TGTGCCAGCAGCCTCGACAGGAACACTGAAGCTTTCTTT.

There are many counts of this clonotype. The chain couples TRBV29-1 to TRBJ1-2; a weak D match, TRBD1 (5 bases). In germline, CDR1 is SQVTM, CDR2 ANQGSEA. This CDR3 has 11 residues. In DNA, the CDR3 is TGCTACGGCAGGGATGACTATGGCTACACCTTC. Its protein product is CYGRDDYGYTF. Variable domain in full (rest from reference TRBV29-1 and TRBJ1-2): SAVISQKPSRDICQRGTSLTIQCQVDSQVTMMFWYRQQPGQSLTLIATANQGSEATYESGFVIDKFPISRPNLTFSTLTVSNMSPEDSSIYLCYGRDDYGYTFGSGTRLTVV.

This clonotype showed up many times. J is TRBJ2-3 and V is TRBV11-2; 7 bases agree with TRBD1. The CDR3 is 17 residues long. V lost 2 bases, J lost 4 bases, and 12 bases stayed unmatched. Germline CDR1 and CDR2: SGHAT and FQNNGV. The CDR3 sequence is CASSLHFLDRTPDTQYF. For the CDR3, the DNA is TGTGCCAGCAGCTTACATTTCCTGGACAGGACCCCAGATACGCAGTATTTT.

This clonotype showed up many times. This chain uses TRBV19 with TRBJ1-2, with unresolved D. This CDR3 spans 13 amino acids. Germline-derived CDR1 and CDR2 are LNHDA and SQIVND (reference sequence). V was shortened by 7 bases and J by 7 bases, with 16 bases between the two germline ends. CDR3 residues: CASTPGMGGGYTF. The CDR3 DNA sequence: TGTGCCAGTACCCCCGGGATGGGAGGTGGCTACACCTTC.

As to this clonotype: A read error may be the cause here, since a much bigger clone is one base away. This CDR3 fails to terminate in the conserved phenylalanine or tryptophan, so it likely reflects a read error. V usage is TRBV5-4 and J usage is TRBJ1-2; D is ambiguous. Trimming removed 3 bases at V and 6 bases at J, with 15 bases between. The CDR3 extends over 14 amino acids. Germline CDR1 and CDR2: SGHNT and YYREEE (reference sequence). The chain's CDR3 is CASSSGNRWDGYTS. The CDR3 nucleotides are TGTGCCAGCAGCTCCGGGAATCGGTGGGATGGCTACACCTCC.

The gene calls are TRBV28 and TRBJ2-6; TRBD1 agrees at 7 bases. This CDR3 is built from 17 residues. J gave up 0 bases and V 3 bases, and 5 bases lay outside the gene matches. The germline V gene encodes CDR1 MDHEN and CDR2 SYDVKM. This CDR3 reads CASSFGTVPSGANVLTF. The CDR3, as DNA: TGTGCCAGCAGTTTTGGGACAGTACCCTCTGGGGCCAACGTCCTGACTTTC.

The table lists this clonotype with many counts. This chain connects TRBV24-1 to TRBJ2-5; TRBD2 is a possible D gene (5 bases). The germline V gene has CDR1 KGHDR and CDR2 SFDVKD. The ends were cut back, 5 bases at V and 5 bases at J, with 17 bases in the middle. This CDR3 has 15 amino acids. CDR3 DNA: TGTGCCACCAGTGTTGGGTGGCCGGAGGTGGAGACCCAGTACTTC. Translation gives CATSVGWPEVETQYF.

A single count supports this clonotype. This chain joins TRBV20-1 and TRBJ2-7, with 7 nucleotides matching TRBD1. The V and J ends lost 6 bases and 1 base, in that order; junction bases with no gene match: 15. The length of the CDR3 is 16 residues. The germline V gene has CDR1 DFQATT and CDR2 SNEGSKA (reference sequence). CDR3 loop: CSASSSALTGSYEQYF. As DNA, the CDR3 is TGCAGTGCCAGCAGTTCGGCCCTGACAGGGTCCTACGAGCAGTACTTC.

In its sample, this clonotype was seen a few times. The chain joins TRBV27 to TRBJ2-2; 15 bases fit TRBD2. The CDR3 totals 17 residues. CDR1 and CDR2 (germline): MNHEY, SMNVEV (reference sequence). V shed 4 bases and J 4 bases; nucleotides not matched to a gene: 4. CDR3 bases: TGTGCCAGCAGTTCCGGGACTAGCGGGGGGAGCACCGGGGAGCTGTTTTTT. Translated, it gives CASSSGTSGGSTGELFF.

This clonotype was detected many times. The chain links TRBV19 to TRBJ1-2; no clear D gene. This CDR3 is built from 14 residues. With 2 bases removed from V and 8 bases from J, the gap between germline ends came to 15 bases. The germline V gene encodes CDR1 LNHDA and CDR2 SQIVND (reference sequence). CDR3 bases: TGTGCCAGTAGTATACCCCAGGTGGCAGGCGGCTACACCTTC. Amino acids: CASSIPQVAGGYTF.

This clonotype came up a few times. The CDR3 does not close with the conserved phenylalanine or tryptophan, likely indicating a read error. CDR3 residues: CASSRSRGEDEKLFC. CDR3 bases: TGTGCCAGCTCCCGATCTCGGGGGGAGGATGAAAAACTGTTTTGT. The chain joins TRBV18 to TRBJ1-4; D might be TRBD1 (5 bases). The CDR3 spans 15 residues. V lost 6 bases, J lost 6 bases, and 17 bases lay in between. Germline assignment: CDR1 KGHSH and CDR2 LQKENI.

This clonotype has at least ten counts. The chain combines TRBV2 with TRBJ1-2, with D perhaps matching TRBD1 (5 bases). V lost 6 bases and J lost 4, with 12 bases in between. Germline lookup yields CDR1 SNHLY and CDR2 FYNNEI. The CDR3 length is 13 residues. The CDR3 DNA is TGTGCCAGCAGGGACACAGGAGGCTATGGCTACACCTTC. This sequence encodes CASRDTGGYGYTF.

The chain couples TRBV29-1 to TRBJ2-3, with TRBD1 identical over 7 bases. J lost 1 base, V lost 7 bases, and 23 bases had no gene match. Looked up from germline, CDR1 is SQVTM and CDR2 is ANQGSEA. This CDR3 has 19 residues. CDR3 protein: CSAEGEIHFAGGGTDTQYF. In nucleotides, the CDR3 is TGCAGCGCGGAAGGGGAAATCCACTTTGCAGGGGGAGGCACAGATACGCAGTATTTT.

In its sample, this clonotype was seen a few times. A much larger clonotype is one base distant, so this may be a read error. The chain employs TRBV20-1 and TRBJ2-7; 8 bases agree with TRBD2. The J segment lost 2 bases and the V segment lost 3 bases, leaving 9 bases of the junction unmatched. Germline V CDR1 and CDR2: DFQATT, SNEGSKA (reference sequence). The CDR3 is 15 residues long. The CDR3 here is CSASSREGSAYEQYF. The CDR3, as DNA: TGCAGTGCTAGCTCCCGGGAGGGTAGTGCCTACGAGCAGTACTTC.

This clonotype was detected many times. The J gene is TRBJ1-5, the V gene TRBV24-1; tentatively, D is TRBD1 (6 bases). Trimming cost V 3 bases and J 2 bases, with 16 bases left between them. The germline V gene has CDR1 KGHDR and CDR2 SFDVKD. The CDR3 consists of 17 residues. The CDR3 DNA reads TGTGCCACCAGTGATCCGGCCCAGGGGAATGGCAATCAGCCCCAGCATTTT. Translated, it gives CATSDPAQGNGNQPQHF.

This clonotype was recorded a few times. This chain joins TRBV3-1 and TRBJ2-2; D might be TRBD2 (6 bases). This CDR3 region has 18 residues. The germline V gene has CDR1 LGHDT and CDR2 YNNKEL (reference sequence). Trimming left V 2 bases short and J 6 bases short, with 22 bases between. In DNA, the CDR3 is TGTGCCAGCAGCCAAATTAGCGGTTTGCAGGGTAGGGCCGGGGAGCTGTTTTTT. This encodes CASSQISGLQGRAGELFF.

The sample holds many counts of this clonotype. This chain's CDR3 is CASSFKLAGAFEQYF. The CDR3 DNA sequence: TGTGCCAGCAGCTTTAAACTAGCGGGGGCCTTCGAGCAGTACTTC. The chain carries TRBV7-2 and TRBJ2-7; 11 bases fit TRBD2. The J segment lost 6 bases and the V segment lost 3 bases, leaving 7 bases of the junction unmatched. The V gene's germline CDR1 is SGHTA and CDR2 FQGNSA. The CDR3 sequence is 15 residues long.

This clonotype was seen repeatedly, ten times or more. The J gene is TRBJ1-2, the V gene TRBV19; tentative D call: TRBD1 (5 bases). The CDR3 length is 14 residues. Looked up from germline, CDR1 is LNHDA and CDR2 is SQIVND (reference sequence). Trimming stripped 2 bases from V and 4 bases from J, with 11 bases between. DNA for the CDR3: TGTGCCAGTAGTATACCAGGGATTACCTATGGCTACACCTTC. Translated, it gives CASSIPGITYGYTF.

This clonotype was counted many times. The chain joins TRBV12-3 or TRBV12-4 to TRBJ1-5, with 10 bases matching TRBD1. The CDR3 loop spans 15 amino acids. V lost 3 bases, J lost 5 bases, and 4 bases stayed unmatched. In DNA form, the CDR3 reads TGTGCCAGCAGTTTCCCCGGGACAGGGGATCAGCCCCAGCATTTT. Its protein product is CASSFPGTGDQPQHF.

This clonotype was recorded many times. The V gene is TRBV7-9, the J gene TRBJ2-1; possibly TRBD2 for D (5 bases). The length of the CDR3 is 18 residues. Germline CDR1 and CDR2: SEHNR and FQNEAQ (reference sequence). Trimming left V 1 base short and J 0 bases short, with 16 bases between. The CDR3 protein is CASSLVGVGLSSYNEQFF. The CDR3 DNA reads as TGTGCCAGCAGCTTAGTCGGGGTGGGTCTTAGCTCCTACAATGAGCAGTTCTTC. Together with reference TRBV7-9 and TRBJ2-1, the CDR3 gives the full variable domain: DTGVSQNPRHKITKRGQNVTFRCDPISEHNRLYWYRQTLGQGPEFLTYFQNEAQLEKSRLLSDRFSAERPKGSFSTLEIQRTEQGDSAMYLCASSLVGVGLSSYNEQFFGPGTRLTVL.

This clonotype was counted at least ten times. CDR3 sequence reads: CASSYSGTAYGYTF. The CDR3 DNA reads as TGTGCCAGCAGTTATAGCGGAACAGCCTATGGCTACACCTTC. J is TRBJ1-2 and V is TRBV6-5; D uncertain. V lost 3 bases and J lost 4, with 12 bases in between. The germline V gene has CDR1 MNHEY and CDR2 SVGAGI. The CDR3 length is 14 residues.